This T cell receptor beta chain was obtained from a study of blood T cell repertoires in COVID-19. In the authors' workflow: For nucleated cells, counts were estimated from reference gene primer amplification. Here immunoSEQ multiplex PCR was the method, and the copy in TCRdb shows in-frame clones only, minus some. The DNA gave D and trimming, while V, J and clone size come from that table. This sample has about 360,000 clones, with about 83% found just once. Germline V gene data show CDR1 as MDHEN and CDR2 as SYDVKM. The CDR3 extends over 18 amino acids. Trimming removed 8 bases from V and 8 bases from J; junction bases left unmatched: 21.

Sequencing used peripheral blood. The receptor was isolated from a man between 25 and 39 years old with active or convalescent COVID-19. The chain links TRBV28 to TRBJ2-3; 11 nucleotides align to TRBD2. The CDR3 DNA reads as TGTGCCAGCCGAATACAGGGGCAGCTAGCGGGAGGACGGGCTACGCAGTATTTT. Its translation: CASRIQGQLAGGRATQYF.